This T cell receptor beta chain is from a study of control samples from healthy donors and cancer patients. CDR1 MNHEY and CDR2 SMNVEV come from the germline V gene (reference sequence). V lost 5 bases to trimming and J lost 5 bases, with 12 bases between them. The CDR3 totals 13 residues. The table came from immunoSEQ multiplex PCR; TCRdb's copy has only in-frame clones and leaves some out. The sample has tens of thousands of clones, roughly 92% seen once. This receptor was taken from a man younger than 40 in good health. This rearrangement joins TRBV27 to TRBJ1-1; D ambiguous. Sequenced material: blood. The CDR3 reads CASSSQTVTEAFF. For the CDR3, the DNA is TGTGCCAGCAGTAGTCAAACAGTGACTGAAGCTTTCTTT.